This TCR beta chain originates from a study of blood T cell repertoires in COVID-19. Data came from immunoSEQ multiplex PCR; TCRdb stores just in-frame clones and leaves some out. The sample has about 140,000 clones; about 82% are singletons. The CDR3 extends over 16 amino acids. CDR1 is LNHNV and CDR2 is YYDKDF in the germline V gene (reference sequence). V was pared by 5 bases and J by 2 bases, with 16 bases between. The clonotype was recovered from an elderly woman with active or convalescent COVID-19. The genes are TRBV15 and TRBJ2-1; D possibly corresponds to TRBD2 (7 bases). Sequenced: peripheral blood. CDR3 residues: CATSQRTGGTYNEQFF. CDR3 nucleotide sequence: TGTGCCACCAGCCAGAGAACGGGGGGCACCTACAATGAGCAGTTCTTC.